This T cell receptor (beta chain) was recorded in a study of cytomegalovirus exposure and HLA in healthy donors. A note on this clone: Its specificity is unknown.

Germline-derived CDR1 and CDR2 are MGHRA and YSYEKL. The length of the CDR3 is 18 residues. Between the trimmed V and J ends, which lost 0 bases and 7 bases, there was a span of 22 bases. Some clones are missing from TCRdb's copy, which holds only in-frame ones; the method was immunoSEQ multiplex PCR. This table has roughly 110,000 clones, approximately 90% appearing once. Study conclusions and caveats: The dataset shows that most TCR sequences were rare, while some public TCRs occurred in many donors. The authors enumerated under 200 TCR beta chains as linked to cytomegalovirus. The classifier reportedly diagnosed cytomegalovirus status with high sensitivity and specificity. Subsequent analysis showed first-cohort TCR clusters tending to co-occur in 120 validation repertoires.

The J gene is TRBJ1-5, the V gene TRBV4-1; D unresolved. The source is a woman younger than 35 in good health and CMV-seropositive. The sample consisted of PBMCs. The CDR3 DNA follows: TGCGCCAGCAGCCAAGATTCAAGGGCGGCGGGGTTAAGACAGCCCCAGCATTTT. Its translation: CASSQDSRAAGLRQPQHF.